This entry describes one TCR beta chain. The antigen remains undetermined. The data derive from a study of a mutant IDH1 vaccine in newly diagnosed glioma. Method: immunoSEQ multiplex PCR; TCRdb's copy keeps in-frame clones and lacks some. This table has 30,000 to 40,000 clones, 80% to 85% appearing once. Regarding time point: week 35, safety follow-up. The investigators gave 300 ug of mutant IDH1 20-mer peptide in each vaccine dose, together with topical imiquimod. This CDR3 spans 17 amino acids. Germline CDR1 SGDLS, CDR2 YYNGEE. Trimming took 4 bases from V and 8 from J; bases not matched to a gene: 15.

V gene TRBV9 combines with J gene TRBJ1-2; 12 positions agree with TRBD1. The clonotype originates from a woman aged 18 to 35 with glioma. Sequencing used PBMCs, obtained from a glioma patient whose treatment included an IDH1 peptide vaccine. In nucleotides, the CDR3 is TGTGCCAGCAGCTCTCAGGGGAGGGACAGGGGGCGCGGCGGCTACACCTTC. Translating gives CASSSQGRDRGRGGYTF.